This TCR beta chain was recorded in a study of cytomegalovirus exposure and HLA in healthy donors. Study at large: It was reported in a later analysis that the same platform had been used for the 90 to 150 validation repertoires as for the 666 first-cohort repertoires.

The method was immunoSEQ multiplex PCR; TCRdb's version includes in-frame clones alone and lacks a portion of them. The sample has more than 140,000 clones, about 89% seen once. This clone has just one count. Sequences were obtained from PBMCs. The TCR sequence derives from a woman aged 18 to 35 in good health and CMV-seropositive.

This chain's CDR3 is CASSLTTFSGDGTDTQYF. CDR3 coding DNA: TGTGCCAGCTCACTAACTACATTTAGCGGAGACGGCACAGATACGCAGTATTTT. The gene calls are TRBV18 and TRBJ2-3; weak D call: TRBD2 (6 bases). The CDR3 contains 18 residues. V gave up 4 bases and J gave up 1 base, with 21 bases separating them. Germline V gives CDR1 KGHSH, CDR2 LQKENI.